Described below is a single T cell receptor beta chain sequence and its context. The antigen it recognizes is unknown. Base qualities are missing; no much larger clone stands one base away. At the junction V is shortened by 0 bases and J by 6 bases, with 15 bases in between. The germline V gene yields LGHNA for CDR1 and YNFKEQ for CDR2. The CDR3 goes from the cysteine to the phenylalanine over 15 residues. Only CDR3 DNA remains: 45 bases, in frame from the first base. TCRbeta CDR3 regions were amplified from genomic DNA using the immunoSEQ Assay, a bias-controlled multiplex PCR. The study's processing was this. Within the assay, amplification of reference gene primers was used to estimate how many nucleated cells each sample contained. Sequence reads were collapsed and filtered to measure the absolute abundance of every unique TCRbeta CDR3 rearrangement. Productive Simpson clonality was computed per sample as the square root of Simpson's diversity index over productive rearrangements. Sourced from immuneACCESS, this table was stored by TCRdb with only in-frame sequences that have V and J called. A share of the clones is absent; for the studies checked, an unresolved V gene accounts for under half, and the remainder has no known explanation. V and J calls and clone size follow that table, whereas D and trimming were derived from the DNA. Counted in this sample were over 250,000 clones; around 84% of them appeared once. The ten largest clones add up to 5% of the sample.

These data are taken from a study of blood T cell repertoires in COVID-19 (dated by TCRdb to 2019 to 2021). Turning to the overall study: Samples covering the acute and convalescent phases of COVID-19 were provided by collaborators in the United States, Italy and Spain. A de-identified subject ID, COVID-19 status, age in years and sex were almost always included in the sample metadata. Deeply sampled blood TCRbeta repertoires from subjects exposed to, actively infected with, or recovered from COVID-19 were included in the dataset. The prospective study material was composed of cDNA or gDNA derived from T cells, B-cell-depleted T cells, or PBMCs. A freely available public database, intended as a resource for researchers studying the immune response to SARS-CoV-2, is where the repertoires were released. Samples came from the ongoing ImmuneRACE study (first 160 participants) plus 1,254 subjects from 6 global collaborators. Where HLA class I and class II types were available, the types were taken from metadata supplied by the sample provider, not from assay-based typing.

Enrolling through a virtual design, the prospective study's participants ranged in age from roughly 18 to 89 years and lived across about two dozen United States geographic areas. To assign participants to cohorts, the prospective study relied on clinical history that participants themselves reported in a screening survey and a study questionnaire. A participant counted as exposed if, within 2 weeks of entering the study, that participant had been in contact with someone who had a PCR-confirmed or clinician-diagnosed COVID-19 case. Mobile phlebotomists in the prospective study collected whole blood, serum and a nasopharyngeal or oropharyngeal swab from every participant. Prospective study participants could optionally give additional blood draws and questionnaires over an approximately 2-month period. Before DNA extraction, blood samples from the prospective study were shipped at room temperature or frozen.

What the work shows at the level of the full study, not this receptor alone: The quantity of clinical and demographic metadata differed by source and by participant and was supplied without curation.

The rearranged segments are TRBV4-2 and TRBJ2-7, with no confidently assigned D gene. This sequence was found in a man aged 40-49 years who had been exposed to COVID-19. Sequences were obtained from PBMCs or T cells enriched from blood (not recorded which). The bases read TGTGCCAGCAGCCAAGAGTTCGGCCCATCTAGCGAGCAGTACTTC. Protein translation: CASSQEFGPSSEQYF.